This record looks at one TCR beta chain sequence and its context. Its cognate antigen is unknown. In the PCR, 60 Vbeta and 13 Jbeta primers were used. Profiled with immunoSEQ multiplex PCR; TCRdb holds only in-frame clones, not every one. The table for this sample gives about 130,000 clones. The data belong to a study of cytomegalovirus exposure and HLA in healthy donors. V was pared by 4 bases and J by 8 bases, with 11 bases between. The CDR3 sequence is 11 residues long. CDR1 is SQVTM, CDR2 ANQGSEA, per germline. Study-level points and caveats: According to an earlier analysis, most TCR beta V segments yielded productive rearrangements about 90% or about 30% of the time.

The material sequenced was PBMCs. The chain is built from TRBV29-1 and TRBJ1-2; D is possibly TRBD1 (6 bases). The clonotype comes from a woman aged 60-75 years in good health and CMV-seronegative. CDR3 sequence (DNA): TGCAGCGTTGTACGCCAGGGGGGCTACACCTTC. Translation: CSVVRQGGYTF.